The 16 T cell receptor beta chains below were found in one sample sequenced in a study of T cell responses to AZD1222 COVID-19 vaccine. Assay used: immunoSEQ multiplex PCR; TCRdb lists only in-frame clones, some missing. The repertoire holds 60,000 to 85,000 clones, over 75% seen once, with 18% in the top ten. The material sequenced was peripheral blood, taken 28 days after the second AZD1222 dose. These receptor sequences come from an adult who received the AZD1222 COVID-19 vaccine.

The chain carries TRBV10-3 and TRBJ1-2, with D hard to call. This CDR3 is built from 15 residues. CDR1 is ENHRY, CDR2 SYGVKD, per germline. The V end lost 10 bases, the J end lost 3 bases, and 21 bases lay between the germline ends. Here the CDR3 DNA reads TGTGCCACCACACCGTACAAGGGCATGGACTATGGCTACACCTTC. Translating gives CATTPYKGMDYGYTF.

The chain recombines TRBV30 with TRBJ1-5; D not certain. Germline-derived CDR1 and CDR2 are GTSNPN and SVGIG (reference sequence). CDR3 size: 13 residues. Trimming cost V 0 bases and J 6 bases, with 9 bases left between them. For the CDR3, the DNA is TGTGCCTGGAGTGTAGGAGGGAGTCAGCCCCAGCATTTT. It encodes CAWSVGGSQPQHF.

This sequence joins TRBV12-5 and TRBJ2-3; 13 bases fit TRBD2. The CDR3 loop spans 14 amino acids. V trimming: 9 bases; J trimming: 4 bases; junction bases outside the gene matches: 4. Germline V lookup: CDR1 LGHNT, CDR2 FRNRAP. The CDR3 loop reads CASKGTSGADTQYF. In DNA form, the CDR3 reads TGTGCTAGCAAAGGGACTAGCGGGGCAGATACGCAGTATTTT.

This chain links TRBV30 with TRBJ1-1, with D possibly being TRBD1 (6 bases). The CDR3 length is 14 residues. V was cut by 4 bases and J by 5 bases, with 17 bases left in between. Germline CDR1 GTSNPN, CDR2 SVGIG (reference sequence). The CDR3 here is CAWIEGRGGTEAFF. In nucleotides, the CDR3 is TGTGCCTGGATTGAGGGCAGGGGAGGAACTGAAGCTTTCTTT.

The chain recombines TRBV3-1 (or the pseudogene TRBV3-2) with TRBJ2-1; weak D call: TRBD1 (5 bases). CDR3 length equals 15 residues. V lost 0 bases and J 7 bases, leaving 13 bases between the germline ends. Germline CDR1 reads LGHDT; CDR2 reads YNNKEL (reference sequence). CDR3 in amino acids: CASSQDTGRQNEQFF. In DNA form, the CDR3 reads TGTGCCAGCAGCCAAGATACAGGACGTCAGAATGAGCAGTTCTTC.

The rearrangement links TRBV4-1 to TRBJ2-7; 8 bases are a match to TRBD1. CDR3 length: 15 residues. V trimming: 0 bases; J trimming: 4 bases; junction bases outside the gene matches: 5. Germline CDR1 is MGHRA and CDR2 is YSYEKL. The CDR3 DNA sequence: TGCGCCAGCAGCCAAGATCCAGGGGGCAGGTACGAGCAGTACTTC. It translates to CASSQDPGGRYEQYF.

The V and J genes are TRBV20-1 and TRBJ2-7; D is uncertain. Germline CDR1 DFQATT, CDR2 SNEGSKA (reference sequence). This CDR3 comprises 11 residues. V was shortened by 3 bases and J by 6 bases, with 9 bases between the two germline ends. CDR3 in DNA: TGCAGTGCTAGCCCCGAAGGCGAGCAGTACTTC. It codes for CSASPEGEQYF.

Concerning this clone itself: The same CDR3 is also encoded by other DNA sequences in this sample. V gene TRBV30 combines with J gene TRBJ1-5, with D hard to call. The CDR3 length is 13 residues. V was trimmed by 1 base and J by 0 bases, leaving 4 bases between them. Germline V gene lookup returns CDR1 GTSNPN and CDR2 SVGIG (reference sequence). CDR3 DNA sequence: TGTGCCTGGAGTGAGGATAGCAATCAGCCCCAGCATTTT. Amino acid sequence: CAWSEDSNQPQHF.

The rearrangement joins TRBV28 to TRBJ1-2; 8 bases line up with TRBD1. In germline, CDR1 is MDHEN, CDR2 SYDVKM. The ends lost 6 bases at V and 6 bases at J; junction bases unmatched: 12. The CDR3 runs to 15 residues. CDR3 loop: CASSPSFGTGDGYTF. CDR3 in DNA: TGTGCCAGCAGCCCCTCGTTTGGGACAGGAGATGGCTACACCTTC.

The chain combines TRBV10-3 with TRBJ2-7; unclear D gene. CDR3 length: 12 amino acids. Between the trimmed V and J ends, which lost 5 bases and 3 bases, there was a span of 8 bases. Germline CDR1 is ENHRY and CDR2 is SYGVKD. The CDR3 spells CAISWQNYEQYF. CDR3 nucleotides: TGTGCCATCAGTTGGCAGAACTACGAGCAGTACTTC.

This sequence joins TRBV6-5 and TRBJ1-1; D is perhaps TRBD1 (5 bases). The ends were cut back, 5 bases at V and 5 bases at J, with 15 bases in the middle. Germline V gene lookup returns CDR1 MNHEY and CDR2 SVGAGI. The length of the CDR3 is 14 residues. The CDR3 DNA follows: TGTGCCAGCAGTAAGCCTGCGGGGGAGACTGAAGCTTTCTTT. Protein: CASSKPAGETEAFF.

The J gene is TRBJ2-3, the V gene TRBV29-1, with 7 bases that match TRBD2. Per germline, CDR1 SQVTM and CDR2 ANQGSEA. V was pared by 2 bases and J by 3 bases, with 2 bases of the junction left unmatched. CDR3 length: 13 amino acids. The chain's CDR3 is CSVESGGTDTQYF. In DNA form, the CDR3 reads TGCAGCGTTGAATCCGGGGGGACAGATACGCAGTATTTT.

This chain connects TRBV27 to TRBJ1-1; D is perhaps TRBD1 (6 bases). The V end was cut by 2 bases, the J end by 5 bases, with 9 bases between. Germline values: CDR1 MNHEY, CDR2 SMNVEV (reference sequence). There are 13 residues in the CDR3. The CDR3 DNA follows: TGTGCCAGCAGTTTAAGGGGGGGGACTGAAGCTTTCTTT. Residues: CASSLRGGTEAFF.

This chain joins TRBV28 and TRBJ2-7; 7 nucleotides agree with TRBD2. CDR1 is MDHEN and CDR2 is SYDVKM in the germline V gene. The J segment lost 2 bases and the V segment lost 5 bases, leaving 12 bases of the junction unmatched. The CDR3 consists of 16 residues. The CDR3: CASSVLTAAGTYEQYF. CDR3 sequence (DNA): TGTGCCAGCAGTGTTTTGACAGCAGCGGGAACCTACGAGCAGTACTTC.

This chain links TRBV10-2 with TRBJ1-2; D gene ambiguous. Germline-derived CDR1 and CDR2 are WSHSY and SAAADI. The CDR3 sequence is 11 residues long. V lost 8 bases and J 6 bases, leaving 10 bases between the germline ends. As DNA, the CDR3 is TGCGCCAGCTCAAGGGATAATGGCTACACCTTC. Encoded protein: CASSRDNGYTF.

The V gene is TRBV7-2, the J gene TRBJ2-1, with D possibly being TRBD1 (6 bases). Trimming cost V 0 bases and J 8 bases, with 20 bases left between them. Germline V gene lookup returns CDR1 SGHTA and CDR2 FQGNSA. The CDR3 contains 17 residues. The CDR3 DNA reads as TGTGCCAGCAGCTTAGCTCGCCCATTTACAGGGTACCATGAGCAGTTCTTC. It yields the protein CASSLARPFTGYHEQFF.